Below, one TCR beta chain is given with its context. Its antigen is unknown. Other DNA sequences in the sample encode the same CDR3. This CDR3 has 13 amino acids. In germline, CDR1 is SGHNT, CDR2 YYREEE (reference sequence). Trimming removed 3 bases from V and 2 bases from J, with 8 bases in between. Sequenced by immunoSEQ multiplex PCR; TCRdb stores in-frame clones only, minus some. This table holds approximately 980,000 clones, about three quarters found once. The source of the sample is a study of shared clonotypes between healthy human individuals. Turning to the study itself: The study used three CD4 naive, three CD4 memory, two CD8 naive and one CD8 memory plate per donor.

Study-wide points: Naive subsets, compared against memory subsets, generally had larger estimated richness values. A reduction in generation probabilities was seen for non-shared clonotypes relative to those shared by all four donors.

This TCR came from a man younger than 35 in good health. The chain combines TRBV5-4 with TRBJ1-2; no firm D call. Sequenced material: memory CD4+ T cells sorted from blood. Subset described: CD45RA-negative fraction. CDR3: CASSSDGNYGYTF. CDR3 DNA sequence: TGTGCCAGCAGCTCTGACGGGAACTATGGCTACACCTTC.